This T cell receptor (beta chain) is drawn from a study of CD8 T cells in Susac syndrome. The study, taken as a whole, reports: It was acknowledged in the study that the number of individuals who were included in its TCR sequencing and HLA analysis was relatively small.

About this clonotype itself: Its antigen is unknown.

This CDR3 spans 14 amino acids. V was cut by 6 bases and J by 3 bases, with 17 bases left in between. Germline values: CDR1 DFQATT, CDR2 SNEGSKA (reference sequence). Roughly 0.45 to 1 ug RNA was reverse transcribed with random hexamers. TCRdb redid the calling of the immunoSEQ multiplex PCR reads with MiXCR, one entry per CDR3 protein. Of 150,000 to 200,000 distinct CDR3 sequences listed, roughly 92% were seen once; the top ten hold 0.09% to 0.095%. The chain links TRBV20-1 to TRBJ1-2, with D possibly TRBD1 on 6 matching bases. The origin of this receptor is a human donor with multiple sclerosis. Material for sequencing was CD4+ T cells from PBMCs. Here the CDR3 reads CSAPGAPGDYGYTF. CDR3 coding DNA: TGCAGTGCCCCAGGGGCTCCTGGGGACTATGGCTACACCTTC.